What follows describes a single TCR beta chain. The data belong to a study of T cell responses to AZD1222 COVID-19 vaccine. CDR1 and CDR2 (germline): LGHDT, YNNKEL (reference sequence). The CDR3 sequence is 16 residues long. With 4 bases clipped from V and 5 bases from J, the junction kept 10 bases outside the gene matches. Clones were read by immunoSEQ multiplex PCR, and TCRdb kept only the in-frame ones, dropping some. The table has roughly 170,000 clones, approximately 94% seen once. This material consisted of peripheral blood, taken 28 days after the second AZD1222 dose. The receptor was isolated from an adult who received the AZD1222 COVID-19 vaccine. The chain combines TRBV3-1 (or the pseudogene TRBV3-2) with TRBJ2-5, with TRBD2 matching 10 bases. The CDR3 nucleotides are TGTGCCAGCAGCCGCTCGGCTAGCGGGAGTTTTGAGACCCAGTACTTC. Protein: CASSRSASGSFETQYF.